The clone carrying this TCR beta chain was seen only once. This record comes from a study of blood T cell repertoires in COVID-19. The wider study: Italy, Spain and the United States were the sources of the convalescent and acute COVID-19 samples. T cells, B-cell-depleted T cells, or PBMCs provided the cDNA or gDNA that served as material.

In the original processing: Estimation of nucleated cell counts relied on the amplification of reference gene primers. Libraries were prepared by immunoSEQ multiplex PCR; TCRdb keeps only in-frame clonotypes and omits some of them. V and J calls and clone size follow that table, whereas D and trimming were derived from the DNA. The sample carries about 480,000 clones, around 88% recorded once. This clonotype was obtained from a woman between 25 and 40 years old with acute or convalescent COVID-19. Sequences were obtained from peripheral blood.

In nucleotides, the CDR3 is TGTGCCACCAGTCCGGGACAGATTGAGCAGTTCTTC. Translating it yields CATSPGQIEQFF. The chain links TRBV15 to TRBJ2-1; TRBD1 matches at 7 bases. The CDR3 has 12 residues. Germline CDR1 reads LNHNV; CDR2 reads YYDKDF (reference sequence). V lost 6 bases and J lost 9; bases outside the gene matches: 5.